This T cell receptor (beta chain) was sequenced in a study of cytomegalovirus exposure and HLA in healthy donors. Looking at the study overall: A subsequent analysis stated that the 120 validation repertoires were run on the same platform as the roughly 710 first-cohort repertoires.

CDR3 length equals 13 residues. V was shortened by 0 bases and J by 5 bases, with 8 bases between the two germline ends. Per germline, CDR1 SGHRS and CDR2 YFSETQ. TCRdb's table, derived via immunoSEQ multiplex PCR, lists solely in-frame clones and lacks some. Among over 250,000 clones, around 85% were seen once, and the ten largest hold 0.95% to 1.1%. The gene calls are TRBV5-1 and TRBJ1-1; maybe TRBD1 (6 bases). The material sequenced was PBMCs. This TCR came from a woman aged 18-29 years in good health and CMV-seronegative. The CDR3 nucleotides are TGCGCCAGCAGCTTGGGAGGGGGTACTGAAGCTTTCTTT. Protein sequence: CASSLGGGTEAFF.